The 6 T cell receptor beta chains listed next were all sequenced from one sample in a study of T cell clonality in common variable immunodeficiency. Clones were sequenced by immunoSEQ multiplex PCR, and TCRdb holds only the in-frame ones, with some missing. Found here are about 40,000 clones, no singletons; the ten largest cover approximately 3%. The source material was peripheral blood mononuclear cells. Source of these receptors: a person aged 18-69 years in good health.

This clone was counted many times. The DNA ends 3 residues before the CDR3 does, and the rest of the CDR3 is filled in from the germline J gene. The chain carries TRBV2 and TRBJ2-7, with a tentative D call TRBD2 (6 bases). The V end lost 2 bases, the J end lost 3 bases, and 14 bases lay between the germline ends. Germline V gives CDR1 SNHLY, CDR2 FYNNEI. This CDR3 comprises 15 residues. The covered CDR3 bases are TGTGCCAGCAGTGAAACGGGACTCGCCTTCTACGAG. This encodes CASSETGLAFYE. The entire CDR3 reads CASSETGLAFYEQYF.

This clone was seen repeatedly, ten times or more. The CDR3 sequence: CASSLAGGGSKSTNEKLFF. The sequenced part of the CDR3 DNA is TGCGCCAGCAGCTTGGCGGGAGGGGGCTCGAAGTCAACTAATGAAAAA. The chain couples TRBV5-1 to TRBJ1-4, with 7 bases identical to TRBD1. Sequencing ends 3 residues short of the CDR3 end; the germline J gene provides the rest. With V trimmed by 0 bases and J by 0 bases, 11 bases remained unmatched. There are 19 residues in the CDR3. Germline CDR1 SGHRS, CDR2 YFSETQ. The full variable domain, rest sourced from reference TRBV5-1 and TRBJ1-4, is KAGVTQTPRYLIKTRGQQVTLSCSPISGHRSVSWYQQTPGQGLQFLFEYFSETQRNKGNFPGRFSGRQFSNSRSEMNVSTLELGDSALYLCASSLAGGGSKSTNEKLFFGSGTQLSVL.

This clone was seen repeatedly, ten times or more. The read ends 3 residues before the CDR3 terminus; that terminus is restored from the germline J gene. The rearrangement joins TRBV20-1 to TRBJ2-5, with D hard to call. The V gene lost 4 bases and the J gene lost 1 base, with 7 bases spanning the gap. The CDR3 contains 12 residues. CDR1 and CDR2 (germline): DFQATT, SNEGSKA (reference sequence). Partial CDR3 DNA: TGCAGTGCTATCCCTTTCCAAGAGACC. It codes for CSAIPFQET. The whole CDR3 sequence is CSAIPFQETQYF.

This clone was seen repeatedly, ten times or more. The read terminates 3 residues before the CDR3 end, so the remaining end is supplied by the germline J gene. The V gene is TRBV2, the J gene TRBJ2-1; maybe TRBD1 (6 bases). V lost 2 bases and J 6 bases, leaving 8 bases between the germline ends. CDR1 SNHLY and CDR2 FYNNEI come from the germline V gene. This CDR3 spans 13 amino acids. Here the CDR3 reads CASSERGFNEQFF. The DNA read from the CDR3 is TGTGCCAGCAGTGAAAGGGGGTTCAATGAG. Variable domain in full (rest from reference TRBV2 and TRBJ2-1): EPEVTQTPSHQVTQMGQEVILRCVPISNHLYFYWYRQILGQKVEFLVSFYNNEISEKSEIFDDQFSVERPDGSNFTLKIRSTKLEDSAMYFCASSERGFNEQFFGPGTRLTVL.

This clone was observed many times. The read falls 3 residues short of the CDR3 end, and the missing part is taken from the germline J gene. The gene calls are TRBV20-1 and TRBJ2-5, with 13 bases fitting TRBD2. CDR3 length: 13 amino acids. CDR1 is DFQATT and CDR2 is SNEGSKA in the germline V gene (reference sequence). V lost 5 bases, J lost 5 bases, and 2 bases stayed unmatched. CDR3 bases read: TGCAGTGCTCCGGGACTAGCGGGGGAGACC. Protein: CSAPGLAGET. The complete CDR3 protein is CSAPGLAGETQYF.

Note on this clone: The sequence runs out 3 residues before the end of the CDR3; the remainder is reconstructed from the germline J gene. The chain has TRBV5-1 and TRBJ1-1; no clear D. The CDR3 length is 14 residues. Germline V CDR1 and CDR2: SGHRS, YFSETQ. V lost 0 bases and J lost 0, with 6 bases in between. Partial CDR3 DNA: TGCGCCAGCAGCTTGGACACAGTGAACACTGAA. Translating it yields CASSLDTVNTE. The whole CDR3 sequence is CASSLDTVNTEAFF.